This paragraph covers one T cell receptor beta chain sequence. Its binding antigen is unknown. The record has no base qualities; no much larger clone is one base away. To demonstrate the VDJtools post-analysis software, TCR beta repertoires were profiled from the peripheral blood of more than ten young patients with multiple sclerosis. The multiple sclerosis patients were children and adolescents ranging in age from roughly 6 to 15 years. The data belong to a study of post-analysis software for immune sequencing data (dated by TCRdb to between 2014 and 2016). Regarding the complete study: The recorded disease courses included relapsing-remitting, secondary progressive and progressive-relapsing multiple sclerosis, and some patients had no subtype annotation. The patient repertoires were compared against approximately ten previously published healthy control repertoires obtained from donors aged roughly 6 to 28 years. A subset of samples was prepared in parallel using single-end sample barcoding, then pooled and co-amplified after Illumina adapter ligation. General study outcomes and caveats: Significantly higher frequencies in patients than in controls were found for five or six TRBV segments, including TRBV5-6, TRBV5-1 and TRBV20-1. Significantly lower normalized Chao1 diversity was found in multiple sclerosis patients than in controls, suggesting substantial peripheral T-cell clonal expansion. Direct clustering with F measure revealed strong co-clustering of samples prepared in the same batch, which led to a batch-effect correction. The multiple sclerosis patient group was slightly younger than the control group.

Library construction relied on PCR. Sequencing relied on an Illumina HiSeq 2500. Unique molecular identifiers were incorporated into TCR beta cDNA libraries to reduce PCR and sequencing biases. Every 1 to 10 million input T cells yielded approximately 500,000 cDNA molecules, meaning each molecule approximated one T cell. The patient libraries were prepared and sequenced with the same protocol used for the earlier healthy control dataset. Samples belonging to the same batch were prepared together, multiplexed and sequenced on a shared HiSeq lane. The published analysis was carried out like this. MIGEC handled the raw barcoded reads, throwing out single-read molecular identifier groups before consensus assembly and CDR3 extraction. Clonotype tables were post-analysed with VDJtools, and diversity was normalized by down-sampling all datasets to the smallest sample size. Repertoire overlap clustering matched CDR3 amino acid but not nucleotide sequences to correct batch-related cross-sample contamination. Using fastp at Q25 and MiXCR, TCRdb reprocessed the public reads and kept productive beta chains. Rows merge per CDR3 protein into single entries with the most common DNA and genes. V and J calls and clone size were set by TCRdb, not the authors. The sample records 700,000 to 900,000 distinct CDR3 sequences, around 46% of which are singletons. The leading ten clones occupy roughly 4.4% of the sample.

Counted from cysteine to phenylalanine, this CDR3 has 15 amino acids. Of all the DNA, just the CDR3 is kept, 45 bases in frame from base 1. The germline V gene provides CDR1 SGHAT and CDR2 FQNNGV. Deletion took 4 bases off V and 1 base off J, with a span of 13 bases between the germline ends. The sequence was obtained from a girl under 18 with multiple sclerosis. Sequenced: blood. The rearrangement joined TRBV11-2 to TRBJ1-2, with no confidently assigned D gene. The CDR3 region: CASSSTLRINYGYTF. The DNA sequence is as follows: TGTGCCAGCAGCTCCACCCTGAGAATTAACTATGGCTACACCTTC.